This T cell receptor beta chain was captured by sequencing in a study of cytomegalovirus exposure and HLA in healthy donors. 13 Jbeta primers and 60 Vbeta primers were used for the PCR. The method was immunoSEQ multiplex PCR; TCRdb's version includes in-frame clones alone and lacks a portion of them. The sample consists of roughly 200,000 clones, 60% to 80% of them appearing once. CDR1 is SGDLS and CDR2 is YYNGEE in the germline V gene. V was clipped by 0 bases and J by 3 bases, with 15 bases between them. The CDR3 sequence is 16 residues long. This sequence was found in a woman younger than 45 in good health and CMV-seropositive. The specimen was PBMCs. The chain carries TRBV9 and TRBJ1-1; D might be TRBD1 (6 bases). CDR3 sequence: CASSVGGGHKYTEAFF. CDR3 DNA sequence: TGTGCCAGCAGCGTAGGGGGGGGACATAAGTACACTGAAGCTTTCTTT.